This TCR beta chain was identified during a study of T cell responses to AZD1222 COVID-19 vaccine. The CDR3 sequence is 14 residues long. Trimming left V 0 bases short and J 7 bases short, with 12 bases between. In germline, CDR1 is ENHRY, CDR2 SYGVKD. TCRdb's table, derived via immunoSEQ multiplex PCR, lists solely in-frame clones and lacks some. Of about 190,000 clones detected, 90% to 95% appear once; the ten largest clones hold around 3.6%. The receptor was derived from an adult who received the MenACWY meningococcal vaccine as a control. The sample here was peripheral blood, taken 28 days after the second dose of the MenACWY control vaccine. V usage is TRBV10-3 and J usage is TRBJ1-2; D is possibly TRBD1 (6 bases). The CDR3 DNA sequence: TGTGCCATCAGTGAGTCGGGGGCAGACGCTGGCTACACCTTC. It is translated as CAISESGADAGYTF.